Below, 10 T cell receptor beta chains from the same sample are listed, as sequenced in a study of vaccination effects on CD4 cells after COVID-19. ViraFEST assay sequencing came after antigen-specific CD4+ T cells were expanded with viral peptide pools. When about ten days of culture had elapsed, CD4+ T cells were isolated. Measured with immunoSEQ multiplex PCR; TCRdb has only the in-frame clones, and not every one. The data show about 54,000 clones, around 80% seen once. Antigens of these TCRs are unknown. This sample comprised CD4+ T cells from PBMCs cultured with HCoV-229E spike peptides, obtained before COVID-19 vaccination. These receptors were collected from a human donor who received a COVID-19 vaccine.

The chain recombines TRBV2 with TRBJ2-3, with no clear D. Germline lookup yields CDR1 SNHLY and CDR2 FYNNEI. This CDR3 has 11 residues. The V and J ends lost 5 bases and 6 bases respectively, with 6 bases between them. The CDR3 protein is CASSIGDTQYF. CDR3 DNA sequence: TGTGCCAGCAGTATCGGGGATACGCAGTATTTT.

V is TRBV30 and J is TRBJ1-4; D is undetermined. Germline V gives CDR1 GTSNPN, CDR2 SVGIG (reference sequence). This CDR3 has 12 residues. V was pared by 7 bases and J by 3 bases, with 9 bases between. CDR3 in amino acids: CAFTGANEKLFF. The DNA of the CDR3 is TGTGCCTTTACCGGCGCTAATGAAAAACTGTTTTTT.

This clone was seen only a few times. V gene TRBV19 combines with J gene TRBJ1-5; a possible D gene is TRBD1 (6 bases). This CDR3 comprises 13 residues. V lost 10 bases to trimming and J lost 6 bases, with 16 bases between them. The germline V gene encodes CDR1 LNHDA and CDR2 SQIVND (reference sequence). CDR3 DNA: TGTGCCACCCGAGGGGGGTCGGGTCAGCCCCAGCATTTT. Translated, it gives CATRGGSGQPQHF.

This chain uses TRBV24-1 with TRBJ2-3, with D hard to call. The CDR3 spans 11 residues. Germline CDR1 reads KGHDR; CDR2 reads SFDVKD. V was pared by 9 bases and J by 6 bases, with 9 bases between. The CDR3 region has the DNA TGTGCCACCTCCATCGGGGATACGCAGTATTTT. It yields the protein CATSIGDTQYF.

CDR3 nucleotides: TGCGCCAGCAGCCCGGACCCTTCTAACTATGGCTACACCTTC. It encodes CASSPDPSNYGYTF. The rearrangement links TRBV5-1 to TRBJ1-2; D not resolved. Germline CDR1 reads SGHRS; CDR2 reads YFSETQ. V dropped 4 bases and J dropped 0 bases, with 10 bases sitting between them. There are 14 residues in the CDR3.

The CDR3 bases are TGTGCCAGCGGGCAGGCCTCAGGTCTAGAAAAACTGTTTTTT. Amino acid sequence: CASGQASGLEKLFF. The V gene is TRBV28, the J gene TRBJ1-4; D is uncertain. This CDR3 is 14 amino acids long. Per the germline V gene, CDR1 is MDHEN and CDR2 is SYDVKM. Trimming removed 8 bases at V and 8 bases at J, with 18 bases between.

J is TRBJ2-5 and V is TRBV6-5; D is possibly TRBD2 (6 bases). CDR3 size: 13 residues. V was clipped by 8 bases and J by 5 bases, with 15 bases between them. Germline V CDR1 and CDR2: MNHEY, SVGAGI. The CDR3 DNA follows: TGTGCCAGCCGGAGGGCCCTTTCGGAGACCCAGTACTTC. Its translation is CASRRALSETQYF.

The chain uses TRBV11-1 and TRBJ2-3; tentatively, D is TRBD2 (6 bases). From germline, CDR1 is SGHAT and CDR2 FQDESV (reference sequence). This CDR3 has 15 residues. With 1 base removed from V and 2 bases from J, the gap between germline ends came to 10 bases. The CDR3 reads CASSLEAGVTDTQYF. CDR3 nucleotide sequence: TGTGCCAGCAGCTTAGAAGCGGGCGTCACAGATACGCAGTATTTT.

The V and J genes are TRBV11-2 and TRBJ1-3; 7 positions agree with TRBD1. This CDR3 has 16 amino acids. In germline, CDR1 is SGHAT, CDR2 FQNNGV. V was pared by 5 bases and J by 0 bases, with 7 bases of the junction left unmatched. The CDR3 protein is CASSRAGTASGNTIYF. The CDR3 DNA reads as TGTGCCAGCAGCCGAGCCGGGACAGCCTCTGGAAACACCATATATTTT.

The genes are TRBV10-3 and TRBJ2-1, with 8 nucleotides matching TRBD2. CDR3 length: 13 residues. With V trimmed by 8 bases and J by 4 bases, 4 bases remained unmatched. CDR1 and CDR2 from the germline V gene are ENHRY and SYGVKD. In nucleotides, the CDR3 is TGTGCCATCCAGGCGGGGGGATACAATGAGCAGTTCTTC. Translated, it gives CAIQAGGYNEQFF.